This TCR beta chain was found in a study of PD-L1 blockade in urothelial cancer. CDR1 and CDR2 from the germline V gene are SGHRS and YFSETQ. The junction had 14 bases not matched to a gene; V was cut back by 0 bases and J by 7 bases. The CDR3 spans 17 residues. Libraries were prepared by immunoSEQ multiplex PCR; TCRdb keeps only in-frame clonotypes and omits some of them. The sample records under 40,000 clones, about nine tenths being singletons. Disease in patients was locally advanced or metastatic urothelial carcinoma. This material consisted of PBMCs, taken around atezolizumab (anti-PD-L1) treatment. The rearrangement uses TRBV5-1 and TRBJ1-1, with 8 bases identical to TRBD1. The clonotype originates from a man over 45 with urothelial cancer. The CDR3, as DNA: TGCGCCAGCAGCTTGGCGGCGCCAGGGGGCTTTTCCTATGAAGCTTTCTTT. Protein sequence: CASSLAAPGGFSYEAFF. The whole variable domain, filled in from reference TRBV5-1 and TRBJ1-1, reads KAGVTQTPRYLIKTRGQQVTLSCSPISGHRSVSWYQQTPGQGLQFLFEYFSETQRNKGNFPGRFSGRQFSNSRSEMNVSTLELGDSALYLCASSLAAPGGFSYEAFFGQGTRLTVV.